These 9 T cell receptor beta chains were all obtained from the same sample, sequenced in a study of T-cell reconstitution after alpha-beta-depleted transplantation in children. Preparation of the TCRbeta library involved a method that used unique molecular identifiers. MiXCR was run by TCRdb on the PCR reads, yielding one entry per CDR3 protein. The table lists around 680,000 distinct CDR3 sequences, approximately 16% of them singletons, with around 0.96% in the top ten. The input for sequencing was PBMCs from the stem cell graft donor, taken from the stem cell graft. The receptors derive from a human donor who donated a stem cell graft to a child with acute myeloid leukemia.

This clonotype showed up many times. This sequence joins TRBV20-1 and TRBJ2-1, with D unresolved. CDR3 length: 14 residues. V was trimmed by 0 bases and J by 2 bases, leaving 8 bases between them. The V gene's germline CDR1 is DFQATT and CDR2 SNEGSKA (reference sequence). Here the CDR3 reads CSARDLTTYNEQFF. CDR3 DNA: TGCAGTGCTAGAGATCTAACTACCTACAATGAGCAGTTCTTC.

In regard to this clonotype: Just one base apart from a much larger clone, this may be a read error. The chain recombines TRBV5-1 with TRBJ2-1; perhaps TRBD2 as D (6 bases). The ends were cut back, 4 bases at V and 9 bases at J, with 17 bases in the middle. Looked up from germline, CDR1 is SGHRS and CDR2 is YFSETQ. The CDR3 covers 14 residues. This CDR3 is CASSPGDSRFEQFF. The CDR3 DNA reads as TGCGCCAGCAGCCCGGGAGATAGCAGGTTTGAGCAGTTCTTC.

This clonotype was recorded at least ten times. The gene calls are TRBV7-2 and TRBJ2-7; 7 bases map to TRBD2. CDR1 and CDR2 (germline): SGHTA, FQGNSA. With V trimmed by 6 bases and J by 3 bases, 5 bases remained unmatched. The CDR3 length is 13 residues. The CDR3 coding sequence is TGTGCCAGCAGGCCTAGCGGCAGCTACGAGCAGTACGTC. It is translated as CASRPSGSYEQYV.

This chain connects TRBV12-3 or TRBV12-4 to TRBJ2-3, with D possibly TRBD2 on 7 matching bases. Trimming left V 3 bases short and J 4 bases short, with 11 bases between. The CDR3 runs to 14 residues. CDR3 nucleotides: TGTGCCAGCAGTTTTGGGGGGGCCTCAGATACGCAGTATTTT. Translation gives CASSFGGASDTQYF.

This clonotype was recorded at least ten times. The J gene is TRBJ1-1, the V gene TRBV29-1; D call uncertain. Germline CDR1 is SQVTM and CDR2 is ANQGSEA. The CDR3 length is 12 residues. Trimming pared 1 base from V and 10 bases from J, leaving 13 bases between. For the CDR3, the DNA is TGCAGCGTTGAAGTATGGCAGCTCGGAGCTTTCTTT. This translates into CSVEVWQLGAFF.

This clonotype was picked up many times. For the CDR3, the DNA is TGCAGTGCTAGAGATTTCCCAAATGAGCAGTTCTTC. Its protein is CSARDFPNEQFF. The J gene is TRBJ2-1, the V gene TRBV20-1; D not resolved. CDR1 and CDR2 (germline): DFQATT, SNEGSKA (reference sequence). This CDR3 region has 12 residues. Between the trimmed V and J ends, which lost 0 bases and 7 bases, there was a span of 7 bases.

This sequence joins TRBV12-5 and TRBJ2-1; weak D call: TRBD1 (6 bases). The CDR3 loop spans 16 amino acids. V was shortened by 3 bases and J by 5 bases, with 17 bases between the two germline ends. Germline V CDR1 and CDR2: LGHNT, FRNRAP. CDR3 amino acids: CASGFPAQGLDNEQFF. The CDR3 nucleotides are TGTGCTAGTGGTTTCCCTGCACAGGGTCTCGACAATGAGCAGTTCTTC.

In its sample, this clonotype was seen a few times. The chain links TRBV25-1 to TRBJ1-1; a possible D gene is TRBD1 (5 bases). Germline-derived CDR1 and CDR2 are MGHDK and SYGVNS. The CDR3 length is 12 residues. V lost 10 bases and J 8 bases, leaving 17 bases between the germline ends. The CDR3 protein is CATSSRGREAFF. CDR3 sequence (DNA): TGTGCCACCTCTTCGCGGGGGAGGGAAGCTTTCTTT.

This clonotype was recorded many times. The CDR3 loop is CATSGDRGNDYNEQFF. CDR3 nucleotides: TGTGCCACCAGCGGGGACAGGGGGAACGACTACAATGAGCAGTTCTTC. The chain is built from TRBV15 and TRBJ2-1; TRBD1 agrees at 11 bases. Trimming removed 5 bases from V and 3 bases from J; junction bases left unmatched: 6. There are 16 residues in the CDR3. Germline values: CDR1 LNHNV, CDR2 YYDKDF (reference sequence).